Sequencing of this T cell receptor beta chain was carried out in a study of blood T cells in healthy people across ages. Findings and limits, study-wide: The fall in TCR beta diversity per million T cells was roughly linear with age.

This clonotype was picked up a small number of times. Its specificity is unknown. In germline, CDR1 is MDHEN, CDR2 SYDVKM. The CDR3 sequence is 15 residues long. With 6 bases clipped from V and 5 bases from J, the junction kept 6 bases outside the gene matches. Caucasian individuals from Russia who were healthy and aged about 6 to 95 acted as donors. A sample-barcoded 5' primer and a J-beta primer mix were used in a second PCR of roughly 6 to 11 cycles. TCRdb passed the 5' RACE reads through MiXCR, listing each CDR3 protein once. The sample includes about 800,000 distinct CDR3 sequences, 25% of them seen just once. These data also featured in a second study, about T cells of mothers and their children.

The receptor was derived from a boy between 10 and 17 years old in good health. V and J are TRBV28 and TRBJ2-1; TRBD1 matches 11 bases. Source material: blood. The CDR3: CASSTDRGLNNEQFF. The CDR3 nucleotides read TGTGCCAGCAGCACGGACAGGGGGCTTAACAATGAGCAGTTCTTC.